This T cell receptor beta chain is drawn from a study of T cells in localized non-small cell lung cancer (dated by TCRdb to the early 2020s). General notes on the study: The study examined T cell repertoires in 200 to 300 patients with early-stage NSCLC and compared tumors with uninvolved tumor-adjacent lungs. Of the NSCLC patients, 129 were male and about a hundred were female, and the mean age was approximately 64 years. The cohort comprised some 240 treatment-naïve NSCLC patients with resected, localized lung tumors.

Via the germline V gene, CDR1 is SGDLS and CDR2 YYNGEE. For this chain, trimming is 0 bases at the V end and 4 bases at the J end, and the number of junction bases without a gene match is 2. The CDR3 runs 14 residues from the cysteine to the phenylalanine. Only the CDR3 part of the read is kept: 42 bases, read in frame from the first base. The immunoSEQ Assay was used to sequence TCR beta CDR3 regions from DNA. As for how the authors treated the data: To compute T cell density, TCR beta template counts were normalized to usable DNA, which was estimated by amplifying housekeeping genes. Richness was estimated with the preseqR package, extrapolating to 400,000 templates for PBMC samples and 120,000 templates for tissue samples. Clonality was defined as one minus Pielou's evenness. Tissue-enriched TCRs were identified through differential abundance testing performed on productive amino-acid clonotypes, with a minimum total count of 5 and an alpha of 0.1. Repertoire overlap between compartments was quantified with the Jaccard Index and Morisita Overlap Index. GLIPH grouped TCR beta CDR3s together with public tetramer-defined viral CDR3s, and a viral motif had to include at least three viral sequences and show V-gene enrichment. The immuneACCESS repertoire file appears here via TCRdb, limited to in-frame rearrangements. These files lack a portion of the clones; in checked studies, under half of the deficit traces to unresolved V genes, and the cause of the others is not known. For V, J and clone size, that table is used; D and trimming come from the DNA. For this sample the table gives tens of thousands of clones, of which about four fifths were detected only once. Of the sample, 17% falls within the top ten clones.

In regard to this clone: Its specific antigen is unknown. Qualities for individual bases were not recorded, and no much larger clone is one base off.

The study at large found these results: Because of the exploratory design, TCR variables were selected using unadjusted p-values without false-discovery rate correction. Multi-region tumor sequencing was not performed, so intratumor heterogeneity could not be excluded. A median of about 50 of the top 100 tumor clones turned up in the paired uninvolved adjacent lung, and 28 of those clones also ranked among the top 100 of that same adjacent lung. Uninvolved tumor-adjacent lung showed the highest T cell clonality, higher than tumor, which suggests more focused antigenic responses in the adjacent lung. Higher T cell density in blood was associated with longer overall survival, whereas higher clonality in adjacent lung was associated with shorter survival.

At diagnosis, tumor, uninvolved tumor-adjacent lung and peripheral blood were collected and then preserved as a mix of FFPE and fresh-frozen material. For TCR repertoire profiling, blood samples were analyzed in the form of peripheral blood mononuclear cells. The sample in question was peripheral blood, obtained before any cancer treatment. Recombination connected TRBV9 to TRBJ2-5; the junction holds 8 bases that match TRBD1. This clonotype originated in a male donor older than 55 with stage III squamous cell lung carcinoma. CDR3 sequence: CASSVVDRVETQYF. The base sequence is TGTGCCAGCAGCGTAGTGGACAGGGTAGAGACCCAGTACTTC.